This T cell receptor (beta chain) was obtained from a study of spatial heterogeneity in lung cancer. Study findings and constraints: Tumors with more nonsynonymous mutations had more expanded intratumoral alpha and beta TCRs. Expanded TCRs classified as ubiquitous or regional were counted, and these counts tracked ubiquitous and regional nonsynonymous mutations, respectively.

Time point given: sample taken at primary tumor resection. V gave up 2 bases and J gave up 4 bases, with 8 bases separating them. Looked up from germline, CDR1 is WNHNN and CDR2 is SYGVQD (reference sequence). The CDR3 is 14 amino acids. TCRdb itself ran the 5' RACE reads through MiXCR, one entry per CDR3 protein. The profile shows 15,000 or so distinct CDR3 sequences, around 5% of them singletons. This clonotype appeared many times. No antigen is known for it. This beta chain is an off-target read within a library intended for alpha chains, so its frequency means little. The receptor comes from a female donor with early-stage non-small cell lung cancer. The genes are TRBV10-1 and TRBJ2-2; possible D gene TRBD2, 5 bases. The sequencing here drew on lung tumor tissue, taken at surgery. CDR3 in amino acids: CASSEIRGTGELFF. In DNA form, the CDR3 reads TGCGCCAGCAGTGAGATTCGGGGCACCGGGGAGCTGTTTTTT.